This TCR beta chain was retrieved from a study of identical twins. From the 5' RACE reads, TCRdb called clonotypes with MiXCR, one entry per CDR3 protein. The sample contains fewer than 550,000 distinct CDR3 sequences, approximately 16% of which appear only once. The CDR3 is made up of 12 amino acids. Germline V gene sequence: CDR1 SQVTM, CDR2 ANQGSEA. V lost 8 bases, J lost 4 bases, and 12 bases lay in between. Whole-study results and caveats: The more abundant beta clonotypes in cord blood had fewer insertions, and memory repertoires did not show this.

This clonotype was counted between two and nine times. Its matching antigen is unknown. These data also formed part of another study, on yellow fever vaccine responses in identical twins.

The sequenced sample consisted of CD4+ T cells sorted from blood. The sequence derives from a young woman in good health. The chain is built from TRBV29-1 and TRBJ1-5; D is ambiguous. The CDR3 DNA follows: TGCAGCAGCCCGCGGGGAAATCAGCCCCAGCATTTT. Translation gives CSSPRGNQPQHF. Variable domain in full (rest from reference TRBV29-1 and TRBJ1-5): SAVISQKPSRDICQRGTSLTIQCQVDSQVTMMFWYRQQPGQSLTLIATANQGSEATYESGFVIDKFPISRPNLTFSTLTVSNMSPEDSSIYLCSSPRGNQPQHFGDGTRLSIL.